The T cell receptor (beta chain) under discussion was sequenced for a study of long-term antiretroviral therapy in people with HIV. Study outcomes and limitations: Nothing was known about ART adherence, viral resistance or changes in therapy.

V was pared by 3 bases and J by 4 bases, with 10 bases between. Per the germline V gene, CDR1 is SGHRS and CDR2 is YFSETQ. The CDR3 consists of 14 residues. The assay used was immunoSEQ (version v3.0), run at survey level. Repertoires were generated with immunoSEQ multiplex PCR, while TCRdb's copy carries only in-frame clones and drops some. The sample holds under 14,000 clones, around 80% seen once. As concerns this clone: Antigen: not known.

The source material was unsorted PBMCs, sampled 1.8 years after starting antiretroviral therapy. This sequence originates from a man aged 35-49 years with HIV. The V gene is TRBV5-1, the J gene TRBJ1-4; D ambiguous. The CDR3 here is CASSSAGRNEKLFF. In DNA form, the CDR3 reads TGCGCCAGCAGCTCCGCGGGCCGTAATGAAAAACTGTTTTTT.